This is a list of T cell receptor beta chains from one sample in a study of blood T cell repertoires in COVID-19. Sequencing was performed with immunoSEQ multiplex PCR; in TCRdb, only in-frame clones are kept and a portion is missing. The sample has a few hundred thousand clones, around 85% seen once; the top ten hold over 2%. The sequencing sample was made of peripheral blood. The receptors here all came from a woman in her thirties who had recovered from COVID-19. The CDR3 runs from the conserved cysteine through the conserved F or W. A D gene is named only where the DNA matches it firmly. Some rows have no size entry. The others give once, few or many, or a class for an expanded clone.

d_gene: TRBD2
j_gene: TRBJ2-7
v_gene: TRBV10-3
abundance: -
CDR3aa: CAISAGGPCYF
CDR3nt: TGTGCCATCAGTGCGGGGGGGCCCTGCTACTTC

d_gene: TRBD2
j_gene: TRBJ2-7
v_gene: TRBV6-5
abundance: -
CDR3aa: CASSSAGTSGSEQYF
CDR3nt: TGTGCCAGCAGTTCTGCCGGGACTAGCGGGAGCGAGCAGTACTTC

d_gene: -
j_gene: TRBJ2-7
v_gene: TRBV4-3
abundance: -
CDR3aa: CASSHSRGYEQYF
CDR3nt: TGCGCCAGCAGCCATTCAAGGGGGTACGAGCAGTACTTC

d_gene: -
j_gene: TRBJ2-7
v_gene: TRBV12-3/TRBV12-4
abundance: -
CDR3aa: CASIDPQGNEQYF
CDR3nt: TGTGCCAGCATTGATCCTCAGGGGAACGAGCAGTACTTC

d_gene: TRBD1
j_gene: TRBJ2-7
v_gene: TRBV15
abundance: -
CDR3aa: CATSRQGAKEQYF
CDR3nt: TGTGCCACCAGCAGACAGGGGGCGAAAGAGCAGTACTTC

d_gene: -
j_gene: TRBJ1-6
v_gene: TRBV19
abundance: few
CDR3aa: CASSIQGENSPLHF
CDR3nt: TGTGCCAGTAGTATTCAAGGGGAAAATTCACCCCTCCACTTT

d_gene: TRBD1
j_gene: TRBJ2-2
v_gene: TRBV5-6
abundance: -
CDR3aa: CASSRDRGKDTGELFF
CDR3nt: TGTGCCAGCAGCCGGGACAGGGGAAAGGACACCGGGGAGCTGTTTTTT

d_gene: TRBD1
j_gene: TRBJ1-2
v_gene: TRBV18
abundance: -
CDR3aa: CASSPPGQGNYGYTF
CDR3nt: TGTGCCAGCTCACCCCCGGGACAGGGAAACTATGGCTACACCTTC

d_gene: -
j_gene: TRBJ2-3
v_gene: TRBV29-1
abundance: -
CDR3aa: CSVGGVMGRTSTDTQYF
CDR3nt: TGCAGCGTTGGGGGCGTAATGGGGAGGACTAGCACAGATACGCAGTATTTT

d_gene: TRBD1
j_gene: TRBJ2-7
v_gene: TRBV7-2
abundance: -
CDR3aa: CASSLVAAGTGGYEQYF
CDR3nt: TGTGCCAGCAGCTTAGTCGCCGCCGGGACAGGGGGCTACGAGCAGTACTTC

d_gene: TRBD1
j_gene: TRBJ2-7
v_gene: TRBV19
abundance: once
CDR3aa: CASSTHSGTGAYEQYF
CDR3nt: TGTGCCAGTAGTACGCATTCCGGGACAGGGGCCTACGAGCAGTACTTC

d_gene: -
j_gene: TRBJ2-6
v_gene: TRBV5-4
abundance: -
CDR3aa: CASSSLARSGANVLTF
CDR3nt: TGTGCCAGCAGCTCCCTAGCGCGCTCTGGGGCCAACGTCCTGACTTTC

d_gene: -
j_gene: TRBJ2-7
v_gene: TRBV10-1
abundance: few
CDR3aa: CASAPRGTYEQYF
CDR3nt: TGCGCCAGCGCCCCCAGGGGCACCTACGAGCAGTACTTC

d_gene: TRBD1
j_gene: TRBJ2-7
v_gene: TRBV7-9
abundance: -
CDR3aa: CASSNRQGGSYEQYF
CDR3nt: TGTGCCAGCAGCAACAGACAGGGGGGCTCCTACGAGCAGTACTTC

d_gene: TRBD1
j_gene: TRBJ2-3
v_gene: TRBV7-8
abundance: -
CDR3aa: CASSLRDRGTDTQYF
CDR3nt: TGTGCCAGCAGCCTCCGGGACAGGGGAACAGATACGCAGTATTTT

d_gene: TRBD1
j_gene: TRBJ2-7
v_gene: TRBV5-4
abundance: few
CDR3aa: CASSLGGTGVTYEQYF
CDR3nt: TGTGCCAGCAGCTTGGGAGGGACAGGGGTTACCTACGAGCAGTACTTC

d_gene: -
j_gene: TRBJ2-5
v_gene: TRBV5-1
abundance: -
CDR3aa: CASSLGQANRETQYF
CDR3nt: TGCGCCAGCAGCTTGGGACAGGCTAATAGGGAGACCCAGTACTTC

d_gene: TRBD1
j_gene: TRBJ1-6
v_gene: TRBV7-2
abundance: -
CDR3aa: CASSVQPGTVNSPLHF
CDR3nt: TGTGCCAGCAGCGTACAACCCGGGACAGTAAATTCACCCCTCCACTTT

d_gene: -
j_gene: TRBJ2-5
v_gene: TRBV9
abundance: once
CDR3aa: CASSVGSIPGETQYF
CDR3nt: TGTGCCAGCAGCGTAGGAAGCATCCCCGGAGAGACCCAGTACTTC

d_gene: TRBD2
j_gene: TRBJ2-1
v_gene: TRBV19
abundance: -
CDR3aa: CASKGLAGGNEQFF
CDR3nt: TGTGCCAGTAAGGGGCTAGCGGGAGGCAATGAGCAGTTCTTC

d_gene: -
j_gene: TRBJ2-7
v_gene: TRBV7-9
abundance: -
CDR3aa: CASSPQVSSYEQYF
CDR3nt: TGTGCCAGCAGCCCACAGGTTAGCTCCTACGAGCAGTACTTC

d_gene: TRBD1
j_gene: TRBJ1-1
v_gene: TRBV13
abundance: -
CDR3aa: CASSSLKDRGKNTEAFF
CDR3nt: TGTGCCAGCAGCTCGCTTAAGGACAGGGGGAAGAACACTGAAGCTTTCTTT

d_gene: TRBD2
j_gene: TRBJ2-5
v_gene: TRBV11-2
abundance: -
CDR3aa: CASSLESGGQETQYF
CDR3nt: TGTGCCAGCAGCTTAGAGTCGGGAGGGCAAGAGACCCAGTACTTC

d_gene: -
j_gene: TRBJ1-2
v_gene: TRBV5-4
abundance: -
CDR3aa: CASSLAVKREEGYTF
CDR3nt: TGTGCCAGCAGCTTGGCGGTAAAGAGGGAGGAGGGCTACACCTTC

d_gene: TRBD2
j_gene: TRBJ2-2
v_gene: TRBV27
abundance: -
CDR3aa: CASRTSGRKTGELFF
CDR3nt: TGTGCCAGCAGAACTAGCGGGAGGAAGACCGGGGAGCTGTTTTTT

d_gene: -
j_gene: TRBJ1-3
v_gene: TRBV9
abundance: -
CDR3aa: CASSDRSGSGNTIYF
CDR3nt: TGTGCCAGCAGCGACAGGTCAGGGTCTGGAAACACCATATATTTT

d_gene: -
j_gene: TRBJ2-7
v_gene: TRBV28
abundance: -
CDR3aa: CASRAGGSGRSEQYF
CDR3nt: TGTGCCAGCAGAGCAGGGGGGAGCGGGAGAAGCGAGCAGTACTTC